Here is one TCR beta chain with its context. Its target is not known. At one of its ends the junction is not consistent with the germline gene, which may arise from a read error. The entry originates in a study of T cells after yellow fever vaccination. CDR3 length equals 18 residues. Germline V gives CDR1 MNHEY, CDR2 SVGAGI. A universal primer site and UMIs were added as TCR cDNA was made by 5'RACE template switching. TCRdb re-called the 5' RACE reads through MiXCR, storing one row per CDR3 protein. The sample carries hundreds of thousands of distinct CDR3 sequences, approximately 8% recorded once. Study findings and constraints: A faster peak, day 5 versus 15, was reached by the weaker secondary response.

The sequencing used PBMCs, collected more than 40 days after the first yellow fever vaccination. The clonotype was recovered from a man between 18 and 35 years old who received the YFV17D yellow fever vaccine. J is TRBJ2-3 and V is TRBV6-5; TRBD2 aligns across 12 bases. Here the CDR3 DNA reads TGTGCCAGCCGTTACTCGTCCGGGACTAGCGGGTCAGTAGATACGCAGTATTTT. It is translated as CASRYSSGTSGSVDTQYF.